The 29 T cell receptor beta chains below were found in one sample sequenced in a study of Graves' ophthalmopathy and Graves' hyperthyroidism. Using RNA transcripts, the TCR beta CDR3 regions were amplified. Second-round multiplex PCR followed a first-round RT-PCR using HTBI primers. Via MiXCR, TCRdb re-called the multiplex PCR reads, giving one row per CDR3 protein. The top ten clones hold around 12% of a sample with under 400,000 distinct CDR3 sequences, about 17% of them seen once. The sequenced material came from peripheral blood. These receptors were collected from an adult man with Graves' ophthalmopathy.

This clonotype was recorded at least ten times. The V gene is TRBV6-1, the J gene TRBJ1-6; D gene unclear. The CDR3 is 14 residues long. V dropped 4 bases and J dropped 2 bases, with 6 bases sitting between them. The V gene's germline CDR1 is MNHNS and CDR2 SASEGT. In nucleotides, the CDR3 is TGTGCCAGCAGTGGAATAGCCTATAATTCACCCCTCCACTTT. This sequence encodes CASSGIAYNSPLHF.

The chain carries TRBV27 and TRBJ2-7, with D perhaps matching TRBD2 (5 bases). With 1 base removed from V and 4 bases from J, the gap between germline ends came to 11 bases. The germline gives CDR1 MNHEY, CDR2 SMNVEV (reference sequence). The CDR3 consists of 14 residues. The CDR3 region is CASSLFLGDYEQYF. The CDR3 DNA reads TGTGCCAGCAGTTTATTCCTCGGGGATTACGAGCAGTACTTC.

In this sample, this clonotype turned up many times. The rearrangement uses TRBV27 and TRBJ1-2; 8 bases agree with TRBD1. The V gene end was trimmed by 5 bases and the J gene end by 6 bases; junction bases not matched to a gene: 8. The CDR3 runs 14 residues. CDR1 MNHEY and CDR2 SMNVEV come from the germline V gene (reference sequence). CDR3 in DNA: TGTGCCAGCAGTCTCGGACAGGGATTGAATGGCTACACCTTC. It translates to CASSLGQGLNGYTF.

There are a few counts of this clonotype. The chain has TRBV20-1 and TRBJ2-5, with 14 bases lining up with TRBD2. The CDR3 has 16 residues. CDR1 DFQATT and CDR2 SNEGSKA come from the germline V gene (reference sequence). The ends lost 5 bases at V and 5 bases at J; junction bases unmatched: 10. CDR3 DNA sequence: TGCAGTGCTTGGACTAGCGGGGGGAAACTCGGGGAGACCCAGTACTTC. This sequence encodes CSAWTSGGKLGETQYF.

This clonotype was seen many times. The rearrangement links TRBV3-1 to TRBJ1-1, with TRBD1 matching 7 bases. The J segment lost 11 bases and the V segment lost 3 bases, leaving 9 bases of the junction unmatched. This CDR3 spans 13 amino acids. Germline V gene lookup returns CDR1 LGHDT and CDR2 YNNKEL (reference sequence). CDR3 nucleotide sequence: TGTGCCAGCAGCCATCCCGGGACAGAGTACGCTTTCTTT. The encoded protein is CASSHPGTEYAFF. Full variable domain (rest looked up from reference TRBV3-1 and TRBJ1-1): DTAVSQTPKYLVTQMGNDKSIKCEQNLGHDTMYWYKQDSKKFLKIMFSYNNKELIINETVPNRFSPKSPDKAHLNLHINSLELGDSAVYFCASSHPGTEYAFFGQGTRLTVV.

In its sample, this clonotype was seen many times. The chain carries TRBV5-5 and TRBJ1-6, with a weak D call TRBD1 (6 bases). The germline V gene has CDR1 SGHKS and CDR2 YYEKEE (reference sequence). The CDR3 has 13 amino acids. Trimming took 6 bases from V and 8 from J, leaving 12 bases between them. CDR3 protein: CASNRAWDSPLHF. CDR3 bases: TGTGCCAGCAACAGGGCCTGGGATTCACCCCTCCACTTT.

This clonotype was counted ten times or more. The V gene is TRBV4-1, the J gene TRBJ2-5, with 7 nucleotides matching TRBD2. Germline CDR1 and CDR2: MGHRA and YSYEKL. This CDR3 region has 15 residues. The V segment lost 8 bases and the J segment 4 bases; nucleotides outside the gene matches: 13. CDR3 amino acids: CASARLLASSETQYF. CDR3 in DNA: TGCGCCAGCGCCCGTTTACTAGCGAGTTCAGAGACCCAGTACTTC.

The chain has TRBV30 and TRBJ1-1, with D possibly being TRBD1 (5 bases). Trimming stripped 8 bases from V and 0 bases from J, with 25 bases between. Looked up from germline, CDR1 is GTSNPN and CDR2 is SVGIG (reference sequence). This CDR3 comprises 17 residues. The DNA of the CDR3 is TGTGCCCTCGGCCCCCCCCGAAAGGGGTCTATGAACACTGAAGCTTTCTTT. This translates into CALGPPRKGSMNTEAFF.

This clonotype was observed many times. V gene TRBV7-2 combines with J gene TRBJ1-5, with a possible D match to TRBD1 (6 bases). CDR3 length equals 15 residues. Trimming cost V 5 bases and J 5 bases, with 16 bases left between them. The germline V gene encodes CDR1 SGHTA and CDR2 FQGNSA. CDR3 bases: TGTGCCAGCAGCACCGACACAGGGTATTATCAGCCCCAGCATTTT. This encodes CASSTDTGYYQPQHF.

This clonotype was seen at least ten times. The gene calls are TRBV5-1 and TRBJ2-7; D could derive from TRBD1 or TRBD2 (5 bases each). The CDR3 covers 15 residues. Trimming removed 2 bases from V and 7 bases from J, with 19 bases in between. Germline assignment: CDR1 SGHRS and CDR2 YFSETQ. CDR3 region: CASSFYNEGSSEQYF. The DNA for the CDR3 is TGCGCCAGCAGCTTTTATAACGAGGGGTCGTCTGAGCAGTACTTC.

In its sample, this clonotype was seen many times. The chain employs TRBV7-2 and TRBJ1-2; D is unclear. V was clipped by 5 bases and J by 4 bases, with 5 bases between them. The CDR3 spans 11 residues. CDR1 and CDR2 from the germline V gene are SGHTA and FQGNSA. The chain's CDR3 is CASSLSYGYTF. CDR3 coding DNA: TGTGCCAGCAGCCTGAGCTATGGCTACACCTTC.

This clonotype was counted ten times or more. The V call is TRBV29-1, the J call TRBJ2-7, with D tentatively TRBD1 (7 bases). Trimming left V 4 bases short and J 5 bases short, with 15 bases between. The CDR3 has 13 amino acids. The germline CDR1 and CDR2 sequences are SQVTM and ANQGSEA. CDR3: CSVGRQGGDEQYF. The CDR3 nucleotides read TGCAGCGTTGGAAGGCAGGGGGGAGACGAGCAGTACTTC.

This clonotype was seen repeatedly, ten times or more. The chain combines TRBV12-3 or TRBV12-4 with TRBJ1-2, with 7 bases matching TRBD1. With 6 bases clipped from V and 6 bases from J, the junction kept 10 bases outside the gene matches. This CDR3 is 14 amino acids long. The CDR3 spells CASSSEIGTDGYTF. The CDR3 bases are TGTGCCAGCAGCTCGGAGATCGGGACAGATGGCTACACCTTC.

This clonotype was found many times. The rearrangement uses TRBV12-3 or TRBV12-4 and TRBJ1-1; no definite D call. The CDR3 sequence is 14 residues long. V was cut by 3 bases and J by 0 bases, with 8 bases left in between. CDR3: CASSFLSVNTEAFF. In DNA, the CDR3 is TGTGCCAGCAGTTTCTTGAGCGTGAACACTGAAGCTTTCTTT.

There are many counts of this clonotype. The J gene is TRBJ2-7, the V gene TRBV20-1; 9 bases line up with TRBD1. The CDR3 contains 14 residues. The junction had 5 bases not matched to a gene; V was cut back by 5 bases and J by 0 bases. Germline loops: CDR1 DFQATT, CDR2 SNEGSKA (reference sequence). CDR3 loop: CSAQGQGHSYEQYF. CDR3 DNA: TGCAGTGCTCAGGGACAGGGACACTCCTACGAGCAGTACTTC.

The chain links TRBV19 to TRBJ1-2; D uncertain. Germline values: CDR1 LNHDA, CDR2 SQIVND (reference sequence). Trimming pared 2 bases from V and 3 bases from J, leaving 7 bases between. The CDR3 has 13 amino acids. CDR3 sequence: CASSIRQYYGYTF. For the CDR3, the DNA is TGTGCCAGTAGTATAAGGCAGTACTATGGCTACACCTTC.

V gene TRBV30 combines with J gene TRBJ1-1; weak D call: TRBD1 (5 bases). V dropped 2 bases and J dropped 1 base, with 14 bases sitting between them. Per germline, CDR1 GTSNPN and CDR2 SVGIG (reference sequence). CDR3 length equals 15 residues. CDR3 nucleotide sequence: TGTGCCTGGAGTATACTGACAGCAGAGAACACTGAAGCTTTCTTT. The encoded protein is CAWSILTAENTEAFF. The full variable domain, with the rest looked up from reference TRBV30 and TRBJ1-1, is SQTIHQWPATLVQPVGSPLSLECTVEGTSNPNLYWYRQAAGRGLQLLFYSVGIGQISSEVPQNLSASRPQDRQFILSSKKLLLSDSGFYLCAWSILTAENTEAFFGQGTRLTVV.

The J gene is TRBJ2-7, the V gene TRBV9; the D gene is possibly TRBD1 (6 bases). Trimming shortened V by 0 bases and J by 3 bases, and 13 bases separated the two germline ends. Germline CDR1 is SGDLS and CDR2 is YYNGEE. The CDR3 is made up of 15 amino acids. CDR3 nucleotides: TGTGCCAGCAGCGTAGGAGGGCAGGGGATCTACGAGCAGTACTTC. Protein: CASSVGGQGIYEQYF.

This clonotype has ten or more counts. Here the CDR3 reads CASTPTPNTGELFF. CDR3 coding DNA: TGTGCCAGCACCCCCACTCCGAACACCGGGGAGCTGTTTTTT. This chain uses TRBV28 with TRBJ2-2; D gene unclear. The V gene lost 7 bases and the J gene lost 0 bases, with 9 bases spanning the gap. CDR3 size: 14 residues. Germline loops: CDR1 MDHEN, CDR2 SYDVKM.

This clonotype has ten or more counts. A much larger clonotype is one base distant, so this may be a read error. J is TRBJ1-5 and V is TRBV30; tentative D call: TRBD1 (6 bases). The length of the CDR3 is 14 residues. The V and J ends lost 3 bases and 5 bases respectively, with 14 bases between them. Per germline, CDR1 GTSNPN and CDR2 SVGIG (reference sequence). CDR3 loop: CAWSNWDNDQPQHF. For the CDR3, the DNA is TGTGCCTGGAGCAATTGGGACAACGATCAGCCCCAGCATTTT.

This clonotype occurred many times. This chain joins TRBV5-4 and TRBJ1-1; TRBD1 aligns across 8 bases. V shed 4 bases, J shed 1 base, and the junction held 6 bases outside the gene matches. CDR3 length equals 15 residues. Germline CDR1 and CDR2: SGHNT and YYREEE (reference sequence). The DNA for the CDR3 is TGTGCCAGCAGCCCAGGGACAGGCGAGAACACTGAAGCTTTCTTT. Its protein is CASSPGTGENTEAFF.

This clonotype has at least ten counts. The chain has TRBV6-2 or TRBV6-3 and TRBJ2-7; 13 positions match TRBD2. The CDR3 loop spans 14 amino acids. CDR1 MNHEY and CDR2 SVGEGT come from the germline V gene. Unmatched junction bases numbered 1, after V lost 5 bases and J lost 3 bases. CDR3 region: CASSRTSGGYEQYF. For the CDR3, the DNA is TGTGCCAGCAGTCGGACTAGCGGGGGCTACGAGCAGTACTTC.

This clonotype showed up many times. The V and J genes are TRBV19 and TRBJ2-5; D not resolved. The V gene lost 1 base and the J gene lost 2 bases, with 8 bases spanning the gap. Germline CDR1 is LNHDA and CDR2 is SQIVND (reference sequence). The CDR3 loop spans 14 amino acids. CDR3 sequence reads: CASSIGPGQETQYF. CDR3 sequence (DNA): TGTGCCAGTAGTATAGGGCCAGGACAAGAGACCCAGTACTTC. Full variable domain (missing parts from reference TRBV19 and TRBJ2-5): DGGITQSPKYLFRKEGQNVTLSCEQNLNHDAMYWYRQDPGQGLRLIYYSQIVNDFQKGDIAEGYSVSREKKESFPLTVTSAQKNPTAFYLCASSIGPGQETQYFGPGTRLLVL.

The sample holds many counts of this clonotype. The chain couples TRBV6-4 to TRBJ2-5; D uncertain. The length of the CDR3 is 17 residues. The V gene's germline CDR1 is MRHNA and CDR2 SNTAGT. Trimming took off 3 bases at V and 1 base at J, with 18 bases between the two ends. CDR3 in amino acids: CASSEAFLRSCQETQYF. In nucleotides, the CDR3 is TGTGCCAGCAGTGAGGCCTTTCTTCGTAGTTGCCAAGAGACCCAGTACTTC.

This clonotype was counted ten times or more. CDR3 DNA sequence: TGTGCCGCCGGGACTCTGAACACCGGGGAGCTGTTTTTT. Translating gives CAAGTLNTGELFF. V is TRBV10-3 and J is TRBJ2-2, with D tentatively TRBD2 (6 bases). CDR3 size: 13 residues. CDR1 ENHRY and CDR2 SYGVKD come from the germline V gene. V lost 11 bases and J lost 1, with 11 bases in between.

J is TRBJ2-7 and V is TRBV12-3 or TRBV12-4, with 8 bases aligning to TRBD1. The CDR3 runs to 14 residues. Trimming cost V 4 bases and J 6 bases; bases outside gene matches: 8. CDR3 DNA sequence: TGTGCCAGCAGTTCAGGACAGGGTTACACCGAGCAGTACTTC. This gives the protein CASSSGQGYTEQYF.

This clonotype was detected ten times or more. The V gene is TRBV12-3 or TRBV12-4, the J gene TRBJ1-3; D not resolved. Trimming shortened V by 5 bases and J by 0 bases, and 14 bases separated the two germline ends. This CDR3 region has 16 residues. The CDR3 DNA sequence: TGTGCCAGCAGTCCTAGCGGGATTTACTCTGGAAACACCATATATTTT. Amino acid sequence: CASSPSGIYSGNTIYF.

This clonotype was seen ten or more times. V and J are TRBV28 and TRBJ1-5; TRBD1 might be the D (5 bases). This CDR3 is built from 15 residues. V was pared by 7 bases and J by 6 bases, with 19 bases between. Looked up from germline, CDR1 is MDHEN and CDR2 is SYDVKM. DNA for the CDR3: TGTGCCAGCACCGACACCAGGGTTGTAGTTCAGCCCCAGCATTTT. Protein: CASTDTRVVVQPQHF.

The chain uses TRBV27 and TRBJ1-2; D call uncertain. CDR1 is MNHEY and CDR2 is SMNVEV in the germline V gene (reference sequence). V lost 6 bases and J 1 base, leaving 9 bases between the germline ends. The CDR3 covers 13 residues. CDR3 in amino acids: CASRIGINYGYTF. The CDR3 region has the DNA TGTGCCAGCAGGATAGGAATTAACTATGGCTACACCTTC.